Below, 10 T cell receptor beta chains from the same sample are listed, as sequenced in a study of beta chain features in type 1 diabetes. The authors reverse transcribed all of the isolated RNA, so sequencing captured expressed TCRB transcripts. Profiled with immunoSEQ multiplex PCR; TCRdb holds only in-frame clones, not every one. Of about 220,000 clones in the sample, approximately 11% are singletons; the top ten hold 1% to 1.5%. The sequenced material came from central memory CD4+ T cells from blood. Receptors originate from a young man in good health.

The chain links TRBV9 to TRBJ2-3; 10 bases align to TRBD2. Germline V CDR1 and CDR2: SGDLS, YYNGEE. The CDR3 covers 17 residues. The junction had 9 bases not matched to a gene; V was cut back by 0 bases and J by 5 bases. CDR3 protein: CASSVGGLAGAVDTQYF. DNA for the CDR3: TGTGCCAGCAGCGTAGGGGGCCTAGCGGGAGCTGTAGATACGCAGTATTTT.

This clone has a handful of counts. The gene calls are TRBV28 and TRBJ1-5; 7 positions agree with TRBD1. Germline trimming cut 1 base from V and 5 bases from J; bases unmatched to any gene: 11. CDR3 length: 17 amino acids. Looked up from germline, CDR1 is MDHEN and CDR2 is SYDVKM. In nucleotides, the CDR3 is TGTGCCAGCAGTTTATCGGGAGGGGGCGCTTTTCATCAGCCCCAGCATTTT. Amino acid sequence: CASSLSGGGAFHQPQHF.

This sequence joins TRBV9 and TRBJ2-1; TRBD2 agrees at 16 bases. CDR1 and CDR2 (germline): SGDLS, YYNGEE. CDR3 size: 17 residues. Trimming at V came to 4 bases and at J to 8 bases, leaving 9 bases not matched to a gene. CDR3 in amino acids: CASSPIVGTSGRDEQFF. The CDR3 nucleotides read TGTGCCAGCAGCCCCATTGTTGGGACTAGCGGGAGGGATGAGCAGTTCTTC.

This chain links TRBV4-1 with TRBJ2-1; 8 nucleotides align to TRBD1. This CDR3 is built from 16 residues. J lost 7 bases, V lost 4 bases, and 12 bases had no gene match. The V gene's germline CDR1 is MGHRA and CDR2 YSYEKL. The CDR3 nucleotides read TGCGCCAGCAGCCCCCAGGGGGCTACGCCCGGGAATGAGCAGTTCTTC. It specifies CASSPQGATPGNEQFF.

In DNA, the CDR3 is TGTGCCAGCAGTCCCACGGACAGGGAAGAGACCCAGTACTTC. As protein: CASSPTDREETQYF. This chain links TRBV28 with TRBJ2-5; 8 bases align to TRBD1. Germline assignment: CDR1 MDHEN and CDR2 SYDVKM. Trimming cost V 5 bases and J 3 bases; bases outside gene matches: 5. The CDR3 has 14 residues. The complete variable domain, with remaining parts taken from reference TRBV28 and TRBJ2-5, reads DVKVTQSSRYLVKRTGEKVFLECVQDMDHENMFWYRQDPGLGLRLIYFSYDVKMKEKGDIPEGYSVSREKKERFSLILESASTNQTSMYLCASSPTDREETQYFGPGTRLLVL.

The chain has TRBV5-6 and TRBJ2-5; D not certain. There are 15 residues in the CDR3. Germline lookup yields CDR1 SGHDT and CDR2 YYEEEE. V lost 4 bases and J lost 1, with 14 bases in between. CDR3 nucleotide sequence: TGTGCCAGCAGCAGATATGGTCCGGCCCAAGAGACCCAGTACTTC. Its protein product is CASSRYGPAQETQYF.

The CDR3 is CASSPVGGEQFF. CDR3 bases: TGTGCCAGCAGCCCGGTGGGGGGTGAGCAGTTCTTC. The V gene is TRBV4-2, the J gene TRBJ2-1, with D possibly being TRBD2 (6 bases). The V end was cut by 4 bases, the J end by 9 bases, with 10 bases between. The CDR3 covers 12 residues. Germline values: CDR1 LGHNA, CDR2 YNFKEQ.

The CDR3 spells CASSLATREGYEQYF. The CDR3 nucleotides read TGTGCCAGCAGCTTGGCCACGCGGGAGGGGTACGAGCAGTACTTC. The chain links TRBV5-4 to TRBJ2-7, with 9 positions matching TRBD2. CDR3 length: 15 amino acids. Per germline, CDR1 SGHNT and CDR2 YYREEE (reference sequence). The V gene end was trimmed by 0 bases and the J gene end by 4 bases; junction bases not matched to a gene: 5. Variable domain in full (rest from reference TRBV5-4 and TRBJ2-7): ETGVTQSPTHLIKTRGQQVTLRCSSQSGHNTVSWYQQALGQGPQFIFQYYREEENGRGNFPPRFSGLQFPNYSSELNVNALELDDSALYLCASSLATREGYEQYFGPGTRLTVT.

This clone was detected ten times or more. The chain employs TRBV27 and TRBJ2-5; 9 nucleotides line up with TRBD2. This CDR3 has 14 amino acids. The germline V gene encodes CDR1 MNHEY and CDR2 SMNVEV (reference sequence). V was pared by 5 bases and J by 2 bases, with 3 bases of the junction left unmatched. The CDR3 nucleotides read TGTGCCAGCAGTCGACTAGCGGATCAAGAGACCCAGTACTTC. Protein sequence: CASSRLADQETQYF.

The V call is TRBV27, the J call TRBJ2-5; perhaps D is TRBD1 or TRBD2 (5 bases each). Trimming removed 5 bases from V and 8 bases from J, with 15 bases in between. Germline CDR1 and CDR2: MNHEY and SMNVEV (reference sequence). The CDR3 is 13 amino acids. As DNA, the CDR3 is TGTGCCAGCAGTCTCCGGGACGGGCTAACCCAGTACTTC. It is translated as CASSLRDGLTQYF.